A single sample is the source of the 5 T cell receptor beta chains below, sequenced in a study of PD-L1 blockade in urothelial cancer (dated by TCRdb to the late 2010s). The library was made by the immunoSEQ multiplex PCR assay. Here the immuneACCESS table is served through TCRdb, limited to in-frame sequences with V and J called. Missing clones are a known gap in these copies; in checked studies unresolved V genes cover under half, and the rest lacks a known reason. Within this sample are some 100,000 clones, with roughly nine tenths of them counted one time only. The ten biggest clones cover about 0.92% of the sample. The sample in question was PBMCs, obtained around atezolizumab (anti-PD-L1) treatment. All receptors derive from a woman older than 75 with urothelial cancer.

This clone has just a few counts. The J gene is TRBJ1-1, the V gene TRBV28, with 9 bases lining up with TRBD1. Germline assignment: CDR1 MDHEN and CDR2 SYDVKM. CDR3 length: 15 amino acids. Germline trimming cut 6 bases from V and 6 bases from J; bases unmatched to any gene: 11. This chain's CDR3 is CASRLTGGLGAEAFF. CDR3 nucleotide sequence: TGTGCCAGCAGACTTACAGGGGGCTTAGGCGCTGAAGCTTTCTTT. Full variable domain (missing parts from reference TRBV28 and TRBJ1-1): DVKVTQSSRYLVKRTGEKVFLECVQDMDHENMFWYRQDPGLGLRLIYFSYDVKMKEKGDIPEGYSVSREKKERFSLILESASTNQTSMYLCASRLTGGLGAEAFFGQGTRLTVV.

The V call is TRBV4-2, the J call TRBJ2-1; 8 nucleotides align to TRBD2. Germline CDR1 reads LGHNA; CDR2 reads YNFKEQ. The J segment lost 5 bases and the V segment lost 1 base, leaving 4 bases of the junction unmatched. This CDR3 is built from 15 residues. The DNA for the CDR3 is TGTGCCAGCAGCCAAGGGACTAGCCTGAACAATGAGCAGTTCTTC. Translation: CASSQGTSLNNEQFF.

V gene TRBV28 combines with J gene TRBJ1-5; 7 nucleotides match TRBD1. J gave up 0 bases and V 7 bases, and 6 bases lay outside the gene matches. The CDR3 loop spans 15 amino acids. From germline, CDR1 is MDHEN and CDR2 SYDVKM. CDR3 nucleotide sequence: TGTGCCAGCAAAGGGGGACAGTTTAGCAATCAGCCCCAGCATTTT. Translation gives CASKGGQFSNQPQHF.

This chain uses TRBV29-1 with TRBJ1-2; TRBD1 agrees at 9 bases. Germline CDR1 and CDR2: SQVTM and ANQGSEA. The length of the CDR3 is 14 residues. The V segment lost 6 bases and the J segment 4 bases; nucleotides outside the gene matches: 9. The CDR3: CSVYMGQGGYGYTF. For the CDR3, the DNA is TGCAGCGTGTACATGGGACAGGGCGGCTATGGCTACACCTTC.

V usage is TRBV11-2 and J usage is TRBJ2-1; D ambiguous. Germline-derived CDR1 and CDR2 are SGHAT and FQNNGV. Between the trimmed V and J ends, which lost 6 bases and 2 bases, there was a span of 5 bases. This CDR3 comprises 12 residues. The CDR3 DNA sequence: TGTGCCAGCAGTCCCGCCTACAATGAGCAGTTCTTC. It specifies CASSPAYNEQFF.